These 19 T cell receptor beta chains were sequenced from one sample in a study of T cell changes during pregnancy in multiple sclerosis. Assay: immunoSEQ multiplex PCR; the TCRdb copy retains only in-frame clones and omits some. The sample has almost 95,000 clones; about 92% are singletons. The input for sequencing was peripheral blood, taken in the first trimester of pregnancy. These receptors originate from a female donor with multiple sclerosis, enrolled in a pregnancy study.

The gene calls are TRBV27 and TRBJ1-2, with TRBD1 matching 7 bases. V shed 3 bases and J 4 bases; nucleotides not matched to a gene: 11. Germline values: CDR1 MNHEY, CDR2 SMNVEV (reference sequence). This CDR3 has 16 amino acids. The CDR3 loop is CASSFYTHRGFYGYTF. The CDR3 DNA reads as TGTGCCAGCAGTTTCTACACCCACAGGGGATTCTATGGCTACACCTTC.

The sample holds one count of this clone. This sequence joins TRBV6-6 and TRBJ2-1; 11 positions agree with TRBD2. Germline V lookup: CDR1 MNHNY, CDR2 SVGAGI (reference sequence). The trim removed 8 bases at V and 8 bases at J, leaving 11 bases unmatched. This CDR3 has 15 amino acids. The CDR3: CASRASGRPSYEQFF. The DNA of the CDR3 is TGTGCCAGCCGGGCTAGCGGGAGGCCTTCGTATGAGCAGTTCTTC.

The chain joins TRBV4-1 to TRBJ1-4; D gene unclear. This CDR3 comprises 13 residues. Germline CDR1 reads MGHRA; CDR2 reads YSYEKL. Trimming took off 1 base at V and 8 bases at J, with 8 bases between the two ends. The CDR3 loop is CASSQGVVEKLFF. The CDR3 DNA reads TGCGCCAGCAGCCAAGGTGTCGTGGAAAAACTGTTTTTT.

This clone has only one observation. This rearrangement joins TRBV9 to TRBJ2-1; TRBD2 aligns across 8 bases. This CDR3 contains 15 residues. Germline V lookup: CDR1 SGDLS, CDR2 YYNGEE. With 5 bases clipped from V and 2 bases from J, the junction kept 6 bases outside the gene matches. CDR3 loop: CASSAGGTTYNEQFF. The CDR3 DNA reads as TGTGCCAGCAGTGCGGGAGGCACCACCTACAATGAGCAGTTCTTC.

J is TRBJ2-1 and V is TRBV25-1; 9 nucleotides agree with TRBD2. Trimming took 5 bases from V and 9 from J; bases not matched to a gene: 11. Germline-derived CDR1 and CDR2 are MGHDK and SYGVNS. The CDR3 sequence is 15 residues long. The CDR3 here is CASSPRLADGGEQFF. The CDR3 region has the DNA TGTGCCAGCAGTCCTCGACTAGCGGACGGGGGTGAGCAGTTCTTC.

The chain combines TRBV7-2 with TRBJ2-1; possible D gene TRBD2, 6 bases. Trimming left V 2 bases short and J 12 bases short, with 17 bases between. CDR3 size: 14 residues. Germline V gives CDR1 SGHTA, CDR2 FQGNSA. The CDR3 DNA reads as TGTGCCAGCAGCTTAACACCCCTAGCGTTTTCGCAGTTCTTC. Translating it yields CASSLTPLAFSQFF.

The rearrangement uses TRBV5-1 and TRBJ2-1, with TRBD2 matching 7 bases. Germline CDR1 and CDR2: SGHRS and YFSETQ. Trimming at V came to 4 bases and at J to 7 bases, leaving 14 bases not matched to a gene. This CDR3 contains 16 residues. The CDR3 loop reads CASSRSPGLSENEQFF. The CDR3 nucleotides read TGCGCCAGCAGCCGAAGCCCGGGACTAAGCGAAAATGAGCAGTTCTTC.

The J gene is TRBJ2-5, the V gene TRBV18; 11 bases are shared with TRBD2. The CDR3 sequence is 17 residues long. The V gene's germline CDR1 is KGHSH and CDR2 LQKENI. The trim removed 3 bases at V and 0 bases at J, leaving 6 bases unmatched. CDR3: CASSPPGLAGYQETQYF. The CDR3 coding sequence is TGTGCCAGCTCACCCCCCGGACTAGCGGGTTACCAAGAGACCCAGTACTTC.

The rearrangement uses TRBV7-9 and TRBJ2-3; 9 bases align to TRBD2. The germline gives CDR1 SEHNR, CDR2 FQNEAQ (reference sequence). This CDR3 has 17 residues. After removal of 1 base from V and 0 bases from J, the junction contained 5 bases not matched to a gene. CDR3 region: CASSLGGLAGSTDTQYF. CDR3 sequence (DNA): TGTGCCAGCAGCTTAGGGGGTCTAGCGGGAAGCACAGATACGCAGTATTTT.

The chain couples TRBV7-2 to TRBJ2-7; D possibly corresponds to TRBD2 (5 bases). This CDR3 spans 14 amino acids. CDR1 is SGHTA, CDR2 FQGNSA, per germline. The V end lost 2 bases, the J end lost 4 bases, and 12 bases lay between the germline ends. In nucleotides, the CDR3 is TGTGCCAGCAGCTTAAGGGAGTCCCAATACGAGCAGTACTTC. Its translation: CASSLRESQYEQYF.

J is TRBJ2-1 and V is TRBV5-1; 9 nucleotides align to TRBD2. The V gene end was trimmed by 2 bases and the J gene end by 5 bases; junction bases not matched to a gene: 11. Looked up from germline, CDR1 is SGHRS and CDR2 is YFSETQ. The CDR3 totals 17 residues. The CDR3 here is CASSFRGLAGRNNEQFF. The CDR3 DNA is TGCGCCAGCAGCTTTAGGGGGCTAGCGGGGAGGAACAATGAGCAGTTCTTC.

This chain links TRBV4-1 with TRBJ2-4; 7 nucleotides line up with TRBD2. The junction had 5 bases not matched to a gene; V was cut back by 3 bases and J by 0 bases. The germline gives CDR1 MGHRA, CDR2 YSYEKL. There are 16 residues in the CDR3. The DNA of the CDR3 is TGCGCCAGCAGCCATTTGTCGGGGGGAGCCAAAAACATTCAGTACTTC. Its protein is CASSHLSGGAKNIQYF.

V usage is TRBV15 and J usage is TRBJ2-1; 12 bases match TRBD2. With 3 bases clipped from V and 8 bases from J, the junction kept 5 bases outside the gene matches. CDR1 and CDR2 (germline): LNHNV, YYDKDF (reference sequence). The CDR3 spans 15 residues. The CDR3 coding sequence is TGTGCCACCAGCAGCTCTAGCGGGAGGGCTCATGAGCAGTTCTTC. Its translation is CATSSSSGRAHEQFF.

The gene calls are TRBV9 and TRBJ2-7; the D gene is possibly TRBD2 (5 bases). The CDR3 length is 15 residues. Per the germline V gene, CDR1 is SGDLS and CDR2 is YYNGEE. The germline V and J ends were trimmed by 4 bases and 2 bases, with 16 bases remaining between them. The CDR3 reads CASSPRTDPAYEQYF. The CDR3 nucleotides read TGTGCCAGCAGCCCCAGGACTGACCCGGCCTACGAGCAGTACTTC.

This clone was seen only once. The chain employs TRBV11-2 and TRBJ1-1; 9 bases are shared with TRBD1. Per germline, CDR1 SGHAT and CDR2 FQNNGV. With 1 base clipped from V and 1 base from J, the junction kept 7 bases outside the gene matches. This CDR3 is built from 17 residues. CDR3 sequence: CASSLGFGTGKNTEAFF. CDR3 DNA sequence: TGTGCCAGCAGCTTAGGGTTTGGGACAGGGAAGAACACTGAAGCTTTCTTT.

The chain joins TRBV9 to TRBJ2-7; 7 bases align to TRBD1. The CDR3 spans 13 residues. The germline V gene has CDR1 SGDLS and CDR2 YYNGEE. V dropped 4 bases and J dropped 4; count of bases not matched to a gene: 5. The CDR3 reads CASSSGQSYEQYF. As DNA, the CDR3 is TGTGCCAGCAGCTCGGGACAGAGTTACGAGCAGTACTTC.

This rearrangement joins TRBV4-1 to TRBJ2-5; 9 positions agree with TRBD2. Trimming took 1 base from V and 8 from J; bases not matched to a gene: 8. The germline V gene encodes CDR1 MGHRA and CDR2 YSYEKL. The CDR3 has 15 amino acids. The CDR3: CASSQVLAGLGTQYF. Written as DNA, the CDR3 is TGCGCCAGCAGCCAAGTCCTAGCGGGATTAGGAACCCAGTACTTC.

This clone was picked up a small number of times. The chain has TRBV19 and TRBJ2-7, with 7 bases lining up with TRBD1. In germline, CDR1 is LNHDA, CDR2 SQIVND (reference sequence). The CDR3 is 14 amino acids. The V and J ends lost 6 bases and 6 bases, in that order; junction bases with no gene match: 11. The CDR3 loop reads CASSPGTVASEQYF. As DNA, the CDR3 is TGTGCCAGTAGCCCAGGGACAGTTGCCTCCGAGCAGTACTTC.

The chain employs TRBV5-1 and TRBJ2-5; tentatively, D is TRBD2 (6 bases). The germline CDR1 and CDR2 sequences are SGHRS and YFSETQ. The CDR3 has 14 amino acids. Trimming removed 3 bases from V and 1 base from J, with 10 bases in between. The CDR3: CASSYRTIQETQYF. DNA of the CDR3: TGCGCCAGCAGCTATAGGACTATCCAAGAGACCCAGTACTTC.